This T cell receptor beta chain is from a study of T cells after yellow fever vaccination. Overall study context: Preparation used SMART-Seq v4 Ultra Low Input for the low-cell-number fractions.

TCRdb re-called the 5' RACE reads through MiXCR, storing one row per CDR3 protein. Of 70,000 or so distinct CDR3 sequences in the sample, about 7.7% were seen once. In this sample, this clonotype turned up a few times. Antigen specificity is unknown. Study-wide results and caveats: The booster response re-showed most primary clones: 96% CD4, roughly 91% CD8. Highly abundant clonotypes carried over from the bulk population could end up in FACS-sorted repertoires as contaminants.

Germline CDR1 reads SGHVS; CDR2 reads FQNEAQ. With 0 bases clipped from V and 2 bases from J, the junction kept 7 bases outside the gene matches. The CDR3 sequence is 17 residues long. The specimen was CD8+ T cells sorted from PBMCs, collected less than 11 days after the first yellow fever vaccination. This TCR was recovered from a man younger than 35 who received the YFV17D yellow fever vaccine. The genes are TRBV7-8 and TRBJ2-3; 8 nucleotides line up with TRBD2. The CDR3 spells CASSLATGGINTDTQYF. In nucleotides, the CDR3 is TGTGCCAGCAGCTTAGCGACGGGGGGGATCAACACAGATACGCAGTATTTT.